This TCR beta chain was obtained from a study of T cells in Graves' hyperthyroidism and ophthalmopathy. General study points: Within blood appeared most thyroid clonotypes that had expanded above 0.001.

On this clonotype: Antigen: not known.

Thyroid ultrasound and orbital computed tomography, with clinical symptoms and serum thyroxine and TRAb, informed diagnoses. Amplified regions were TCR beta CDR3 sequences from RNA transcripts. The HTBI set primed first-round TCR CDR3 RT-PCR. TCRdb reanalysed the multiplex PCR reads using MiXCR and keeps one entry per CDR3 protein. In the table there are 450,000 to 700,000 distinct CDR3 sequences, 35% to 55% of which are singletons. The CDR3 spans 15 residues. V was trimmed by 0 bases and J by 5 bases, leaving 13 bases between them. Per the germline V gene, CDR1 is LGHDT and CDR2 is YNNKEL (reference sequence).

Specimen: peripheral blood or thyroid tissue (not recorded which). This TCR was sampled from an adult woman with Graves' disease, either hyperthyroidism or ophthalmopathy (not recorded which). This chain links TRBV3-1 with TRBJ1-2, with D perhaps TRBD1 (6 bases). In DNA, the CDR3 is TGTGCCAGCAGCCAAGAAAGGCGGGGGCGTTATGGCTACACCTTC. It yields the protein CASSQERRGRYGYTF.